The 13 T cell receptor beta chains given below trace back to one sample, sequenced in a study of spatial heterogeneity in lung cancer. Regarding time point: sample taken at primary tumor resection. TCRdb fed the 5' RACE reads into MiXCR, producing one record per CDR3 protein. The table records roughly 39,000 distinct CDR3 sequences, 7.5% to 8% of them present only once. The starting material was PBMCs, obtained at surgery. All receptors come from a male donor with early-stage non-small cell lung cancer.

The rearrangement links TRBV7-2 to TRBJ1-1; perhaps TRBD1 as D (5 bases). CDR3 length: 14 residues. V lost 5 bases to trimming and J lost 0 bases, with 10 bases between them. The germline V gene encodes CDR1 SGHTA and CDR2 FQGNSA. The CDR3 coding sequence is TGTGCCAGCAGCGGAGGGACTTTGAACACTGAAGCTTTCTTT. Its protein product is CASSGGTLNTEAFF.

The chain employs TRBV5-1 and TRBJ2-2, with 7 bases aligning to TRBD1. This CDR3 spans 15 amino acids. Trimming cost V 4 bases and J 4 bases; bases outside gene matches: 7. Per the germline V gene, CDR1 is SGHRS and CDR2 is YFSETQ. CDR3 residues: CASSAGQEITGELFF. CDR3 in DNA: TGCGCCAGCAGCGCTGGACAGGAGATCACCGGGGAGCTGTTTTTT.

This clonotype was seen ten or more times. The gene calls are TRBV7-9 and TRBJ2-1; D is unresolved. The CDR3 totals 17 residues. CDR1 is SEHNR, CDR2 FQNEAQ, per germline (reference sequence). The V end lost 5 bases, the J end lost 0 bases, and 17 bases lay between the germline ends. CDR3 residues: CASSPPIRFSSYNEQFF. CDR3 sequence (DNA): TGTGCCAGCAGCCCCCCAATCAGGTTCAGCTCCTACAATGAGCAGTTCTTC.

A few counts support this clonotype. In DNA, the CDR3 is TGCAGTGCTCCGGCTCCGCCTTACACCTTC. Translating it yields CSAPAPPYTF. This chain connects TRBV20-1 to TRBJ1-2, with no clear D. The V end was cut by 5 bases, the J end by 11 bases, with 12 bases between. The CDR3 contains 10 residues. Germline CDR1 reads DFQATT; CDR2 reads SNEGSKA (reference sequence).

The chain joins TRBV6-2 or TRBV6-3 to TRBJ1-5, with 9 bases fitting TRBD1. The CDR3 runs 15 residues. Per the germline V gene, CDR1 is MNHEY and CDR2 is SVGEGT. V dropped 5 bases and J dropped 7; count of bases not matched to a gene: 9. The CDR3 region is CASSIYGTGYQPQHF. The CDR3 DNA reads as TGTGCCAGCAGTATTTACGGGACAGGGTACCAGCCCCAGCATTTT.

This chain links TRBV5-4 with TRBJ1-3; D gene unclear. There are 17 residues in the CDR3. The germline V and J ends were trimmed by 4 bases and 3 bases, with 20 bases remaining between them. CDR1 and CDR2 from the germline V gene are SGHNT and YYREEE (reference sequence). CDR3 region: CASSHYTSSLLGNTIYF. DNA for the CDR3: TGTGCCAGCAGCCATTATACAAGTAGTCTACTTGGAAACACCATATATTTT.

This clonotype occurred many times. This chain uses TRBV6-1 with TRBJ1-1; no clear D. The germline V and J ends were trimmed by 6 bases and 7 bases, with 9 bases remaining between them. Germline lookup yields CDR1 MNHNS and CDR2 SASEGT. The CDR3 is 11 amino acids. The CDR3 DNA reads TGTGCCAGCAGCTACCATATTGAAGCTTTCTTT. It codes for CASSYHIEAFF.

At least ten counts were recorded for this clonotype. V and J are TRBV7-2 and TRBJ2-5, with a possible D match to TRBD2 (5 bases). The germline V gene encodes CDR1 SGHTA and CDR2 FQGNSA. The V gene lost 5 bases and the J gene lost 5 bases, with 9 bases spanning the gap. The CDR3 has 12 amino acids. CDR3 DNA: TGTGCCAGCAGCCCAACGGGGGAGACCCAGTACTTC. Translating gives CASSPTGETQYF.

The chain couples TRBV7-6 to TRBJ2-1; 10 nucleotides align to TRBD1. With 6 bases clipped from V and 2 bases from J, the junction kept 4 bases outside the gene matches. The CDR3 has 15 residues. The V gene's germline CDR1 is SGHVS and CDR2 FNYEAQ. The CDR3 spells CASRRGTGAYNEQFF. In nucleotides, the CDR3 is TGTGCCAGCAGACGTGGGACAGGGGCCTACAATGAGCAGTTCTTC.

The table lists this clonotype with many counts. This chain joins TRBV9 and TRBJ2-2; 7 bases are a match to TRBD1. Trimming took 4 bases from V and 1 from J; bases not matched to a gene: 7. Germline V CDR1 and CDR2: SGDLS, YYNGEE. This CDR3 is built from 16 residues. CDR3 DNA sequence: TGTGCCAGCAGCTGGGAGCGGACAGGGAACACCGGGGAGCTGTTTTTT. This encodes CASSWERTGNTGELFF.

This clonotype has only a few counts. The gene calls are TRBV7-8 and TRBJ2-7; the D gene is possibly TRBD1 (7 bases). The germline CDR1 and CDR2 sequences are SGHVS and FQNEAQ. CDR3 length: 12 amino acids. Deletions cut 3 bases from V and 5 bases from J, with 8 bases between. The CDR3 coding sequence is TGTGCCAGCAGCTTCAGGGGGGACGAGCAGTACTTC. Its protein is CASSFRGDEQYF.

The V gene is TRBV7-2, the J gene TRBJ2-3, with D perhaps TRBD2 (6 bases). The germline V and J ends were trimmed by 3 bases and 2 bases, with 9 bases remaining between them. In germline, CDR1 is SGHTA, CDR2 FQGNSA. The CDR3 contains 14 residues. In DNA, the CDR3 is TGTGCCAGCAGCTTGGGACTTTACACAGATACGCAGTATTTT. Residues: CASSLGLYTDTQYF.

With regard to this clonotype: Since a much larger clone is just one base distant, this may be a read error. The gene calls are TRBV2 and TRBJ2-3; possibly TRBD2 for D (6 bases). The ends were cut back, 6 bases at V and 3 bases at J, with 10 bases in the middle. From germline, CDR1 is SNHLY and CDR2 FYNNEI. This CDR3 spans 13 amino acids. The CDR3 is CASRTGETDTQYF. CDR3 nucleotide sequence: TGTGCCAGCAGGACGGGAGAAACAGATACGCAGTATTTT.